These T cell receptor beta chains were read from a single sample in a study of cytomegalovirus exposure and HLA in healthy donors. The protocol was immunoSEQ multiplex PCR, while the TCRdb copy is restricted to in-frame clones and leaves out a portion. The listing contains roughly 100,000 clones. Material for sequencing was PBMCs. The receptors derive from a middle-aged man in good health and CMV-seronegative. CDR3s include the opening cysteine and the closing phenylalanine or tryptophan.

j_gene	v_gene	len	CDR3aa
TRBJ2-2	TRBV2	16	CASSRRQKRNTGELFF
TRBJ2-7	TRBV11-2	13	CASSSAGDWEQYF
TRBJ2-1	TRBV6-5	16	CASSSYRGQGENEQFF
TRBJ2-3	TRBV30	11	CAWSSLDTQYF
TRBJ2-3	TRBV6-1	13	CASETGTADTQYF
TRBJ2-7	TRBV19	14	CASSIGTGNYEQYF
TRBJ1-2	TRBV6-1	13	CASIGGLGYGYTF
TRBJ1-1	TRBV2	13	CASSAQGNTEAFF
TRBJ2-3	TRBV18	15	CASSRLEGNTDTQYF
TRBJ1-1	TRBV10-3	15	CAISGTSNANTEAFF
TRBJ1-3	TRBV28	15	CASRAQGGSGNTIYF
TRBJ1-5	TRBV19	14	CASSPTGADQPQHF
TRBJ2-2	TRBV11-3	13	CASSLGPGYGLFF
TRBJ1-1	TRBV2	13	CASARLGNTEAFF
TRBJ2-1	TRBV7-6	16	CASSSYMGTTYNEQFF
TRBJ2-1	TRBV7-2	14	CASSLAGNTNEQFF
TRBJ1-2	TRBV2	15	CASSFTGRGVYGYTF
TRBJ1-4	TRBV11-2	16	CASSFNMGAGSEKLFF